The entry below describes one T cell receptor (beta chain). The target antigen is unknown. The PCR had 60 Vbeta and 13 Jbeta primers. The protocol was immunoSEQ multiplex PCR, while the TCRdb copy is restricted to in-frame clones and leaves out a portion. The sample includes more than 85,000 clones, 76% of them seen just once. These data originate in a study of cytomegalovirus exposure and HLA in healthy donors. Study outcomes and limitations: One cluster of highly shared sequence variants probably arose as a sequencing artifact. Among TCR beta chains of equal frequency, HLA-associated ones were more clonally expanded in a later analysis. For most TCR sequences rarity was the rule, although some public TCRs occurred in many donors. Overall, some 160 TCR beta chains were annotated as cytomegalovirus-associated.

V dropped 7 bases and J dropped 8; count of bases not matched to a gene: 8. This CDR3 spans 13 amino acids. The germline V gene encodes CDR1 MGHDK and CDR2 SYGVNS. Sequenced sample: PBMCs. The receptor was derived from a woman between 50 and 59 years old in good health and CMV-seropositive. The rearrangement joins TRBV25-1 to TRBJ2-1; 7 positions agree with TRBD2. CDR3 in DNA: TGTGCCAGCATGCGGGAGCCATGGGATGAGCAGTTCTTC. This codes for CASMREPWDEQFF. Drawing the rest from reference TRBV25-1 and TRBJ2-1, the complete variable domain is EADIYQTPRYLVIGTGKKITLECSQTMGHDKMYWYQQDPGMELHLIHYSYGVNSTEKGDLSSESTVSRIRTEHFPLTLESARPSHTSQYLCASMREPWDEQFFGPGTRLTVL.